This entry is about one T cell receptor beta chain. The target antigen is unknown. The data derive from a study of CD4 T cells in relation to SARS-CoV-2 and coronaviruses. Assay used: immunoSEQ multiplex PCR; TCRdb lists only in-frame clones, some missing. This table has about 21,000 clones, roughly 80% appearing once. Germline V lookup: CDR1 MDHEN, CDR2 SYDVKM. This CDR3 spans 14 amino acids. The V gene lost 2 bases and the J gene lost 4 bases, with 11 bases spanning the gap. Before the COVID-19 pandemic, during about 2010-2019, CD4+ T cells were taken from unexposed donors. Isolation of CD4+ T cells took place after 10 days in culture.

The sample consisted of CD4+ T cells from PBMCs, cultured in vitro. The receptor comes from a human donor in good health. The V call is TRBV28, the J call TRBJ1-2; weak D call: TRBD1 (5 bases). The CDR3 is CASSLRQTIYGYTF. DNA of the CDR3: TGTGCCAGCAGTTTAAGACAGACGATCTATGGCTACACCTTC.